This T cell receptor (beta chain) stems from a study of T cells in Graves' hyperthyroidism and ophthalmopathy. RNA transcripts provided the source from which TCR beta CDR3 regions were amplified. HTBI primers were the set used in a first-round RT-PCR of the TCR CDR3. TCRdb called the multiplex PCR reads again in MiXCR, with one record for every CDR3 protein. The repertoire holds about 400,000 distinct CDR3 sequences, with 13% as singletons. Concerning this clonotype: This may stem from a read error, because a much larger clone lies one nucleotide away.

The material sequenced was blood. The clonotype comes from a woman aged 18-29 years with Graves' hyperthyroidism.

The CDR3 DNA sequence: TGTGCCAGCAGCCGCCCGTGGGGATTCGAGCAGTACTTC. Its protein is CASSRPWGFEQYF. This rearrangement joins TRBV28 to TRBJ2-7; no clear D. CDR3 size: 13 residues. Germline assignment: CDR1 MDHEN and CDR2 SYDVKM. The V gene lost 6 bases and the J gene lost 6 bases, with 15 bases spanning the gap. The whole variable domain, remainder taken from reference TRBV28 and TRBJ2-7, is DVKVTQSSRYLVKRTGEKVFLECVQDMDHENMFWYRQDPGLGLRLIYFSYDVKMKEKGDIPEGYSVSREKKERFSLILESASTNQTSMYLCASSRPWGFEQYFGPGTRLTVT.